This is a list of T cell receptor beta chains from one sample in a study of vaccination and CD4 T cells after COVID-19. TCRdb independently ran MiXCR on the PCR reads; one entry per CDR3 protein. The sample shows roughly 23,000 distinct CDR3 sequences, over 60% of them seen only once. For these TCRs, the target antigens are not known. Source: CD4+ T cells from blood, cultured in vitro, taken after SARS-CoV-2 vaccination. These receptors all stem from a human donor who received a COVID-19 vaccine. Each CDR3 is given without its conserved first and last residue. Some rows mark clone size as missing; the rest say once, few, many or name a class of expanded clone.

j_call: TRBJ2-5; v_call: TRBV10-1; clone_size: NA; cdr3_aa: ASITSTIGTQY
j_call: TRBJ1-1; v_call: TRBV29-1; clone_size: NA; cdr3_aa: SVGRNTEAF
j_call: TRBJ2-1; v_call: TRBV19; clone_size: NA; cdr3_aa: ASSIDGGAGNEQF
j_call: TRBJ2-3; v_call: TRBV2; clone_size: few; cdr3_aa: ASSERPGADTQY
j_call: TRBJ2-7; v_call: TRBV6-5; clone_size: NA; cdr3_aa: ASSYADRGVYEQY
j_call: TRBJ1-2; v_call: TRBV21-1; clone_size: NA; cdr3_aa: ASSKEGKGGKVGPNYGYT
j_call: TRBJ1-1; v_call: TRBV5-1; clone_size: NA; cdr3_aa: ASSPSGGRSTEAF
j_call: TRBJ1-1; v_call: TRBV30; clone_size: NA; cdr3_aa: AWKNSWGTEAF
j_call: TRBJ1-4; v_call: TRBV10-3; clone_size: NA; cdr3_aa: ATQEPGEVEKLF
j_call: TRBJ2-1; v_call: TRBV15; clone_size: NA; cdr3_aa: ATSRDKGPTYNEQF
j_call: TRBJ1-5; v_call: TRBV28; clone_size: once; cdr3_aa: ASGGVQPQH
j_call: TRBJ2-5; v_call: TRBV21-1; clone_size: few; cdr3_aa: ASTRRGQGAAETQY
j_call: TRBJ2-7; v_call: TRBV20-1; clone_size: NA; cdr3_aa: SASPAGLSYEQY
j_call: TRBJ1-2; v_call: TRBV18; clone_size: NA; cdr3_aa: ASSPRVLDELYGYT
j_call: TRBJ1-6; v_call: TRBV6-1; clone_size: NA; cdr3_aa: ASSESYGDNSPLH
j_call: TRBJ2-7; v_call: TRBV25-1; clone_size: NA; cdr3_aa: ASRKQVLLDEQY
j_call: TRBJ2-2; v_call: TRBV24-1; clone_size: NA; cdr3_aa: ATSEPGTVNTGELF
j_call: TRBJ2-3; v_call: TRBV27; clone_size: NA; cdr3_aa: ASSLLDTDTQY
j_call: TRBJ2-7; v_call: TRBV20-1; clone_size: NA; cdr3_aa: SARDIGEVSSYEQY
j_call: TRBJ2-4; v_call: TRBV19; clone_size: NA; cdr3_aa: ASRKGRGQNIQY
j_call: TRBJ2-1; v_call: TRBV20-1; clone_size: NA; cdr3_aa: GARERVSYNEQF
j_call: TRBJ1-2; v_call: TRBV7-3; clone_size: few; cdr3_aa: ASSLSGPGTGEDGYT
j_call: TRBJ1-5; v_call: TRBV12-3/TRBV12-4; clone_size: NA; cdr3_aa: ASTPQGGSNQPQH
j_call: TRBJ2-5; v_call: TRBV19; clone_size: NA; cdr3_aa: ASSIRGEETQY
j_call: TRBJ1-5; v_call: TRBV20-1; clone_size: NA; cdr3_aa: SAGKDRESQPQH
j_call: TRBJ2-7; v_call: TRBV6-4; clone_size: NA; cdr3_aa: ASSGGDRRSREQY
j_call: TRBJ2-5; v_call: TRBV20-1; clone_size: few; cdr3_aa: SAVQGRETQY
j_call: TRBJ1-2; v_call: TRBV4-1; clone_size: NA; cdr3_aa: ASSQGLSGTGGYT
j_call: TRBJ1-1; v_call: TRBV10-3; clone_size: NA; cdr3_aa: AISEDRGENTEAF
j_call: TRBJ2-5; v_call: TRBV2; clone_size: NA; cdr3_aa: ASSEQKTQY
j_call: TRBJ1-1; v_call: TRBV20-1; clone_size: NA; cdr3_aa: SARDWGQGMNTEAF
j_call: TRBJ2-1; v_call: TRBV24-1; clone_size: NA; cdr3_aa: ATSGTSGVPSYNEQF
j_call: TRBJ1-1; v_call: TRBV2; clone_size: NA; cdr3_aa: ASSKTHDSEAF
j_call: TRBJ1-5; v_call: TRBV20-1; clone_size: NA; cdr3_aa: SARRQDQPQH
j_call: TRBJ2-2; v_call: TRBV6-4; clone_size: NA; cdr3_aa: ASSDWRGNTGELF
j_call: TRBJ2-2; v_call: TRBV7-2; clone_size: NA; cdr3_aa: ASSPAGGNTGELF
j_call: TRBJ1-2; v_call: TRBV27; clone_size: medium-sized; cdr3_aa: ASSSLRTRSTYGYT
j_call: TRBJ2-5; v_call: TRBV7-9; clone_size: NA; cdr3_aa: ASSFGTNLGETQY
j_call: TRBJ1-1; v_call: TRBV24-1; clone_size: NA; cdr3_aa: ATRDRFEAF